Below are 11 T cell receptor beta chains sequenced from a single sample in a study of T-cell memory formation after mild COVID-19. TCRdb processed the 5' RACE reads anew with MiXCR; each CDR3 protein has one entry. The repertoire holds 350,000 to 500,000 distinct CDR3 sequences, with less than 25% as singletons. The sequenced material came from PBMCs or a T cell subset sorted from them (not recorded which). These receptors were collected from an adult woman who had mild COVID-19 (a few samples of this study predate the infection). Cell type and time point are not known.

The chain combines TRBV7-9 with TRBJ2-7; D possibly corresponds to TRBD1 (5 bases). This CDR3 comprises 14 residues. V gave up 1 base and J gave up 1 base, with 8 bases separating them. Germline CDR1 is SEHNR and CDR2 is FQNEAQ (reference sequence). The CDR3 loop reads CASSLDDRSYEQYF. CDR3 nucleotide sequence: TGTGCCAGCAGCTTAGACGACAGATCCTACGAGCAGTACTTC.

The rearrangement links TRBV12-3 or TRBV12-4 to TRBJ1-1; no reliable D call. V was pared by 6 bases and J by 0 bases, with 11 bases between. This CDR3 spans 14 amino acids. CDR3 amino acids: CASSKGIMNTEAFF. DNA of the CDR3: TGTGCCAGCAGCAAGGGAATTATGAACACTGAAGCTTTCTTT.

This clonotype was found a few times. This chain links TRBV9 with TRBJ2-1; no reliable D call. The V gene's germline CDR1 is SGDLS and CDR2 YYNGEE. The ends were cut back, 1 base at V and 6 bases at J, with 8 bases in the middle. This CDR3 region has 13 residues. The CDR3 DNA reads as TGTGCCAGCAGCGTACTTCTGGGCAATGAGCAGTTCTTC. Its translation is CASSVLLGNEQFF.

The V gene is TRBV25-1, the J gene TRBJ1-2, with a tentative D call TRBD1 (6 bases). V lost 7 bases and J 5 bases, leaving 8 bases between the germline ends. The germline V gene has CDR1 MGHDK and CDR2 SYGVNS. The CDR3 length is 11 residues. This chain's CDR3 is CASNQGYGYTF. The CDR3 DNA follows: TGTGCCAGCAATCAGGGGTATGGCTACACCTTC.

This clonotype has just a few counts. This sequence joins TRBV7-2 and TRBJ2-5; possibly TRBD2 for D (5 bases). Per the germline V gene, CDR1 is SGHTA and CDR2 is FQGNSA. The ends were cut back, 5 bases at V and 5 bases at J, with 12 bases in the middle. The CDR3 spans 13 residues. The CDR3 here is CASSPAGVETQYF. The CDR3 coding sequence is TGTGCCAGCAGCCCAGCCGGGGTGGAGACCCAGTACTTC.

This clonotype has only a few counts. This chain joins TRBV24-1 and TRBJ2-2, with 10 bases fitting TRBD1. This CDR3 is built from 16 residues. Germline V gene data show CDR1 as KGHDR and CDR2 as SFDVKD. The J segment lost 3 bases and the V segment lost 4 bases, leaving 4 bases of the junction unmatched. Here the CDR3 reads CATSESGTGDTGELFF. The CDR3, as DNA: TGTGCCACCAGTGAGTCCGGGACAGGGGACACCGGGGAGCTGTTTTTT.

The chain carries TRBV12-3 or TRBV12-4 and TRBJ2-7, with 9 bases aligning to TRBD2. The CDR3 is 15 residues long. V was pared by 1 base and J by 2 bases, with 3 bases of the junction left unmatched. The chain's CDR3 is CASSLGGGRAYEQYF. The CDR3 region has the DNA TGTGCCAGCAGTTTAGGGGGCGGGAGGGCCTACGAGCAGTACTTC.

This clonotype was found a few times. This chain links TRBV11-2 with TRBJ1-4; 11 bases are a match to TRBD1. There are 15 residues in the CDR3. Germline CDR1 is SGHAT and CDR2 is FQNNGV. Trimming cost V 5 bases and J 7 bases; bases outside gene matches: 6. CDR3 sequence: CASSRIGTGGEKLFF. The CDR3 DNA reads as TGTGCCAGCAGCCGCATAGGGACAGGGGGTGAAAAACTGTTTTTT.

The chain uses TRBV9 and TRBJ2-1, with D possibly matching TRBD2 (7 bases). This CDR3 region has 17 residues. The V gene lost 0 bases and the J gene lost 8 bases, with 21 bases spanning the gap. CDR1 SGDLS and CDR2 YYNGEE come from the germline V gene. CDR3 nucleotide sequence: TGTGCCAGCAGCGTAGAAAGTGGGCTAGCGGAGGGGGATGAGCAGTTCTTC. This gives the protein CASSVESGLAEGDEQFF.

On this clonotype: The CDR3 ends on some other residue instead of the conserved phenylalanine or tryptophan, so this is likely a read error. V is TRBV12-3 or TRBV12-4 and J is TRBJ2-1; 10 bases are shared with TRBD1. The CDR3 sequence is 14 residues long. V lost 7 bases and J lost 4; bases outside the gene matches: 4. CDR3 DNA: TGTGCCAGCATCGGGACAGGGGCGTACAATGAGCAGTTCTAC. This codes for CASIGTGAYNEQFY.

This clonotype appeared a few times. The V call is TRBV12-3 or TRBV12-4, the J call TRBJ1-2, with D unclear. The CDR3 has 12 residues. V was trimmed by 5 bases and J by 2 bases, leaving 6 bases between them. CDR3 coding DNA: TGTGCCAGCAGTCAGAACAACTATGGCTACACCTTC. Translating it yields CASSQNNYGYTF.